The rows below give T cell receptor beta chains drawn from one sample of a study of T-cell reconstitution after alpha-beta-depleted transplantation in children. MiXCR, run by TCRdb on the PCR reads, gives a single entry per CDR3 protein. The table records about 350,000 distinct CDR3 sequences, about an eighth of them present only once. Specimen: PBMCs, collected from the stem cell graft. Every receptor here comes from a human donor who donated a stem cell graft to a child with Fanconi anemia. Each CDR3 is given with its conserved first and last residue.

J	V	CDR3
TRBJ2-3	TRBV6-2/TRBV6-3	CASSYSRNYGDTQYF
TRBJ2-3	TRBV7-6	CASSLLPRTSGQDTQYF
TRBJ1-1	TRBV6-4	CASAGQPNTEAFF
TRBJ2-3	TRBV10-3	CAISESLSTDTQYF
TRBJ2-7	TRBV4-2	CASSLGLVGEQYF
TRBJ1-6	TRBV27	CASSPHSGGPSVPLHF
TRBJ2-5	TRBV11-2	CASSLGVRGREETQYF
TRBJ2-7	TRBV29-1	CSVVEDRTIYYEQYF
TRBJ2-2	TRBV6-2/TRBV6-3	CASRLLPPGRSNTGELFF
TRBJ1-5	TRBV6-2/TRBV6-3	CASSISGQTLLGQPQHF
TRBJ2-1	TRBV20-1	CSATETGYNEQFF
TRBJ1-1	TRBV28	CASSTTGAGNTEAFF
TRBJ2-5	TRBV20-1	CSKNSGTSGETQYF
TRBJ2-3	TRBV5-1	CASSGTPGDTQYF
TRBJ2-1	TRBV5-1	CASSLEGVTYNEQFF
TRBJ2-3	TRBV5-1	CASSPGATDTQYF
TRBJ2-2	TRBV27	CASSSYTGELFF
TRBJ2-1	TRBV30	CAWSVGPRIQGSSEQFF
TRBJ2-6	TRBV27	CASSSEHSGANVLTF
TRBJ1-1	TRBV2	CASSGGQGALRNTEAFF
TRBJ1-1	TRBV7-9	CASSLQGEATEAFF
TRBJ2-3	TRBV24-1	CATSVSAGGTDTQYF
TRBJ2-1	TRBV5-6	CASSFMRLHNEQFF
TRBJ2-7	TRBV7-2	CASSSPGRSYEQYF
TRBJ1-1	TRBV12-3/TRBV12-4	CASSLDRGTEAFF
TRBJ2-1	TRBV24-1	CATSDSETSGINEQFF
TRBJ1-6	TRBV6-5	CASHVGTGRSNSPLHF
TRBJ2-1	TRBV12-3/TRBV12-4	CASSFRGGTSYNEQFF
TRBJ1-3	TRBV7-9	CASSLKHSSADTIYF
TRBJ1-5	TRBV20-1	CSVRPGALATDQPQHF
TRBJ2-2	TRBV18	CASSPRNGAQAGELFF
TRBJ2-5	TRBV20-1	CSAWGTSGGRQETQYF
TRBJ2-3	TRBV5-1	CASSLAEGVITDTQYF
TRBJ1-4	TRBV25-1	CASRSGGGNEKLFF
TRBJ1-2	TRBV6-1	CASRPGQGPNYGYTF
TRBJ2-1	TRBV7-9	CASSFQGRASDEQFF
TRBJ2-5	TRBV6-2/TRBV6-3	CASRGRGNQETQYF
TRBJ1-1	TRBV5-1	CASSLVGDTEAFF
TRBJ2-2	TRBV6-2/TRBV6-3	CASSYGGQGTGELFF
TRBJ2-5	TRBV12-5	CASGFGAPQETQYF
TRBJ2-3	TRBV7-9	CASSGQFTDTQYF
TRBJ2-2	TRBV5-1	CASSLVKGTGELFF
TRBJ1-2	TRBV20-1	CSAADRNYGYTF
TRBJ1-1	TRBV18	CASSSVMGGTEAFF
TRBJ2-5	TRBV25-1	CASSESGGRQETQYF
TRBJ1-5	TRBV20-1	CSARVQGNQPQHF
TRBJ2-7	TRBV30	CAWSVLPSYEQYF
TRBJ1-1	TRBV12-3/TRBV12-4	CASSSYRMNTEAFF
TRBJ2-2	TRBV28	CASSQTGGRTGELFF
TRBJ1-3	TRBV5-1	CASSSDRASGNTIYF
TRBJ2-5	TRBV20-1	CSARLAGDFETQYF
TRBJ2-5	TRBV11-2	CASSGGWETQYF
TRBJ1-2	TRBV12-3/TRBV12-4	CASSLGYQVYGYTF
TRBJ2-1	TRBV12-3/TRBV12-4	CASSEHRGRTFF
TRBJ2-4	TRBV6-2/TRBV6-3	CASSSPGLARKNIQYF
TRBJ1-5	TRBV7-9	CASSPRGDSNQPQHF
TRBJ1-1	TRBV6-2/TRBV6-3	CASSYSGGRTEAFF
TRBJ1-1	TRBV5-4	CASSLEPGQGARRNTEAFF
TRBJ1-1	TRBV4-3	CASSLPGQGVTEAFF
TRBJ1-1	TRBV20-1	CSARTGTYANTEAFF